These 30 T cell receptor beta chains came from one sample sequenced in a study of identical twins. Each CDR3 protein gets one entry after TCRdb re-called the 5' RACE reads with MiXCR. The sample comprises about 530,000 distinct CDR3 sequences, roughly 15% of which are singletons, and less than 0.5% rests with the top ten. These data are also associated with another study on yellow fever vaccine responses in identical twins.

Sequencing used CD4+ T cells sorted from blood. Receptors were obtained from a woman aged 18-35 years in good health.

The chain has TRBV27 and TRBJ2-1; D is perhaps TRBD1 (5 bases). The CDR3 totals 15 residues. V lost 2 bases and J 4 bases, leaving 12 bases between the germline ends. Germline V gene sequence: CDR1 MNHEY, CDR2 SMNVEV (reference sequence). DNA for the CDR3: TGTGCCAGCAGTTTAGCAACAGGTATTTACAATGAGCAGTTCTTC. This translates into CASSLATGIYNEQFF.

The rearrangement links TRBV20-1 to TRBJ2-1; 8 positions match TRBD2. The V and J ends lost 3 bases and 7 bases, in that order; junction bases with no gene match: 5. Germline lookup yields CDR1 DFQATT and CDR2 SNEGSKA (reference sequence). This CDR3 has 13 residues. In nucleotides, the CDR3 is TGCAGTGCTAGCTGGACTAGCCTTAATGAGCAGTTCTTC. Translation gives CSASWTSLNEQFF.

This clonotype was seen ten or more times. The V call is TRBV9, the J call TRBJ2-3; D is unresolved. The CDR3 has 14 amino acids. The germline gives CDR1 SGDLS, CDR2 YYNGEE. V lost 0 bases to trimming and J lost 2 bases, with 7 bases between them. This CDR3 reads CASSVGYNTDTQYF. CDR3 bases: TGTGCCAGCAGCGTAGGGTATAACACAGATACGCAGTATTTT.

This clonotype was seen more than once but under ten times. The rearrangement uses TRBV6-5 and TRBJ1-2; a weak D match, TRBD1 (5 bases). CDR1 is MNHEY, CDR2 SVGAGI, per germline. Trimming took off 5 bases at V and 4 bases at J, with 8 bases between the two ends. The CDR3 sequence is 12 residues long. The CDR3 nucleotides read TGTGCCAGCAGTACAGGCGTCTATGGCTACACCTTC. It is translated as CASSTGVYGYTF.

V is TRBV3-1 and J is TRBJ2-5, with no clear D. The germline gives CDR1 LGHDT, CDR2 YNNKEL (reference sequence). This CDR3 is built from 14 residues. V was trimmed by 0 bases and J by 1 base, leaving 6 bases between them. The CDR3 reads CASSQDVLQETQYF. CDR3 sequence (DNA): TGTGCCAGCAGCCAAGATGTCCTCCAAGAGACCCAGTACTTC.

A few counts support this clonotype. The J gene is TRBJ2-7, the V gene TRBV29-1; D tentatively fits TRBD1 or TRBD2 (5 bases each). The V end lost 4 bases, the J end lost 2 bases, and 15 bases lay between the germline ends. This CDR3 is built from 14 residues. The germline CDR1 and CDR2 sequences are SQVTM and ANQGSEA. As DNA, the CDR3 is TGCAGCGTTGGAGCCCTCGGGGCGACCTACGAGCAGTACTTC. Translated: CSVGALGATYEQYF.

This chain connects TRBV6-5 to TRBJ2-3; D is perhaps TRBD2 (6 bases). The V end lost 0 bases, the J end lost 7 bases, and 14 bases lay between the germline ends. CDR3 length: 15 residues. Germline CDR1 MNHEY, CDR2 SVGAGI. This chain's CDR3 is CASSYSRASEYTQYF. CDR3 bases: TGTGCCAGCAGTTACTCGAGGGCTAGCGAGTATACGCAGTATTTT.

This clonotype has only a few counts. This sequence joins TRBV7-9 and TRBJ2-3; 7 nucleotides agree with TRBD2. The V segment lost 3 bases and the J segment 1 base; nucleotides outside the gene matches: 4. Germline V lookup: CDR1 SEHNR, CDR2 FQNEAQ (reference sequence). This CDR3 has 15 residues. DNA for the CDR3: TGTGCCAGCAGCTTTTTCCGGGGGGGCACAGATACGCAGTATTTT. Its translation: CASSFFRGGTDTQYF.

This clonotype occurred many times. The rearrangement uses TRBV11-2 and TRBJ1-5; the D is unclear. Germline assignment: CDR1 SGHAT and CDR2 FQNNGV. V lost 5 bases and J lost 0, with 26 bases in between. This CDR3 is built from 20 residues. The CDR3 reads CASSVSLEPPTTYSNQPQHF. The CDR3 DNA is TGTGCCAGCAGCGTTTCGCTGGAACCCCCGACTACCTATAGCAATCAGCCCCAGCATTTT.

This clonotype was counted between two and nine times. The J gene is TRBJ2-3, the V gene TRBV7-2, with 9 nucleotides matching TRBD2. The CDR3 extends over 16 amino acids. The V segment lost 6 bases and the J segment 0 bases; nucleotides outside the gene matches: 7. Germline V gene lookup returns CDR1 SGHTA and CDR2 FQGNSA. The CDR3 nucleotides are TGTGCCAGCAGTCGGACTAGCGTCTCTAGCACAGATACGCAGTATTTT. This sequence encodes CASSRTSVSSTDTQYF. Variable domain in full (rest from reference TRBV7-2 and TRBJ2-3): GAGVSQSPSNKVTEKGKDVELRCDPISGHTALYWYRQSLGQGLEFLIYFQGNSAPDKSGLPSDRFSAERTGGSVSTLTIQRTQQEDSAVYLCASSRTSVSSTDTQYFGPGTRLTVL.

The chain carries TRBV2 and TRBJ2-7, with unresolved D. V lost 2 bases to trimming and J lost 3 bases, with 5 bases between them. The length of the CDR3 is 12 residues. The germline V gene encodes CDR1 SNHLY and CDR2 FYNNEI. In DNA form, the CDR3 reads TGTGCCAGCAGTGAAATAGTCTACGAGCAGTACTTC. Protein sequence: CASSEIVYEQYF.

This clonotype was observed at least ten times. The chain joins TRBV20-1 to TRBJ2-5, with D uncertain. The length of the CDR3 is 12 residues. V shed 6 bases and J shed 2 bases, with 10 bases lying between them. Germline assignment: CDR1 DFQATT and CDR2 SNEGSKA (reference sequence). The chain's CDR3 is CSASTAQETQYF. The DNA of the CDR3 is TGCAGTGCAAGCACAGCTCAAGAGACCCAGTACTTC.

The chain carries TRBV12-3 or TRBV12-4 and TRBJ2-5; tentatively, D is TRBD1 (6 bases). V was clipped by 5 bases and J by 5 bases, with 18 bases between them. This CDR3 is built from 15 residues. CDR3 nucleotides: TGTGCCAGCAGTCGAAAGGGACATTCCTCGGAGACCCAGTACTTC. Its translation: CASSRKGHSSETQYF.

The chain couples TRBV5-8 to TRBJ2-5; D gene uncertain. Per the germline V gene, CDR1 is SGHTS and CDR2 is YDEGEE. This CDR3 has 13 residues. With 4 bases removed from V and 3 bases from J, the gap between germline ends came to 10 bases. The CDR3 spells CASSPFSEETQYF. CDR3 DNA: TGTGCCAGCAGCCCGTTCAGCGAAGAGACCCAGTACTTC.

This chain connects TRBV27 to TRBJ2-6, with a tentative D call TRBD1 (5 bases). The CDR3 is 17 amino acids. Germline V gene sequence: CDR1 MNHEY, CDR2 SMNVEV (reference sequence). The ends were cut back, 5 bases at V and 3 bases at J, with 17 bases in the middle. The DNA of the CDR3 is TGTGCCAGCAGTCCAGGGTTTGTTGTCTTTGGGGCCAACGTCCTGACTTTC. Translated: CASSPGFVVFGANVLTF. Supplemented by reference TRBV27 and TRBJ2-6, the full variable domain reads EAQVTQNPRYLITVTGKKLTVTCSQNMNHEYMSWYRQDPGLGLRQIYYSMNVEVTDKGDVPEGYKVSRKEKRNFPLILESPSPNQTSLYFCASSPGFVVFGANVLTFGAGSRLTVL.

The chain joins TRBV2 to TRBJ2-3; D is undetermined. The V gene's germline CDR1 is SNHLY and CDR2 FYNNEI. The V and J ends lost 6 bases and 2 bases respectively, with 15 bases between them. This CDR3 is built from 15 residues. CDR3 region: CASSPDVGNTDTQYF. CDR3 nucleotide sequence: TGTGCCAGCAGCCCGGACGTAGGAAACACAGATACGCAGTATTTT.

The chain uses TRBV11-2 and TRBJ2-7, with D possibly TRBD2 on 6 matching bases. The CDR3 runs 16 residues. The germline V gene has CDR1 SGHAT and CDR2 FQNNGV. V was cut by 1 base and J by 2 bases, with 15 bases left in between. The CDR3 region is CASSLVGTAAAYEQYF. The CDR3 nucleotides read TGTGCCAGCAGCTTAGTGGGGACTGCGGCCGCCTACGAGCAGTACTTC.

The CDR3: CASSGGTPPYEQYF. For the CDR3, the DNA is TGTGCCAGCAGCGGCGGGACACCTCCCTACGAGCAGTACTTC. This chain connects TRBV5-8 to TRBJ2-7; the D call may be TRBD1 or TRBD2 (6 bases each). The germline V gene has CDR1 SGHTS and CDR2 YDEGEE. The V gene lost 4 bases and the J gene lost 2 bases, with 13 bases spanning the gap. This CDR3 comprises 14 residues.

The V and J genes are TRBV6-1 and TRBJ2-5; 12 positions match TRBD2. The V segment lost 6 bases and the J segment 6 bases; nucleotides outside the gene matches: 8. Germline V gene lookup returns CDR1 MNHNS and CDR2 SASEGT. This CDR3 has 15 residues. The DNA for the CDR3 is TGTGCCAGCAGAATCGGACTAGCGGGGCATCAGACCCAGTACTTC. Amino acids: CASRIGLAGHQTQYF.

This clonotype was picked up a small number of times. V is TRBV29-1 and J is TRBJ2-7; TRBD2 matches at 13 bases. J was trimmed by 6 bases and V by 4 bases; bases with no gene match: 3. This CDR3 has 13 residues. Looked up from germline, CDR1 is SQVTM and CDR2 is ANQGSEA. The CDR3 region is CSVVLAGGFEQYF. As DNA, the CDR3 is TGCAGCGTTGTACTAGCGGGAGGGTTCGAGCAGTACTTC.

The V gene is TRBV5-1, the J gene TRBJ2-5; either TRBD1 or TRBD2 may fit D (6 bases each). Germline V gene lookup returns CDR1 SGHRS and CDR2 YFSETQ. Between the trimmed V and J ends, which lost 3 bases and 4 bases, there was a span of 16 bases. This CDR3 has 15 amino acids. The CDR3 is CASSSTTGGTETQYF. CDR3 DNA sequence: TGCGCCAGCAGCTCAACTACCGGGGGCACAGAGACCCAGTACTTC.

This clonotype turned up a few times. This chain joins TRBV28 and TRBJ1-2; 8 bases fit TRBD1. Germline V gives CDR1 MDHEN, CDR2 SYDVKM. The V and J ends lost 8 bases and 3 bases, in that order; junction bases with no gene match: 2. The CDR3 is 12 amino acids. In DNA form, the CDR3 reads TGTGCCAGCGGACAGGGTGACTATGGCTACACCTTC. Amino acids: CASGQGDYGYTF.

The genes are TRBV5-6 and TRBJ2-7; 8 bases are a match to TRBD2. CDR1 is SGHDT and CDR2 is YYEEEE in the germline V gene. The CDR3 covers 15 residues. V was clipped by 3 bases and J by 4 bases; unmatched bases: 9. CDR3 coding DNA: TGTGCCAGCAGCTCCTCCCCGGGGGGGCCTTACGAGCAGTACTTC. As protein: CASSSSPGGPYEQYF.

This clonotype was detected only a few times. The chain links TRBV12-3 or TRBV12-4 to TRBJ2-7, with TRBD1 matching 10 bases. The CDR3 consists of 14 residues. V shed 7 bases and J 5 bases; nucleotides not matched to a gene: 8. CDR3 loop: CASTLTGGSHEQYF. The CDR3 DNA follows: TGTGCCAGCACTCTGACAGGGGGCAGTCACGAGCAGTACTTC.

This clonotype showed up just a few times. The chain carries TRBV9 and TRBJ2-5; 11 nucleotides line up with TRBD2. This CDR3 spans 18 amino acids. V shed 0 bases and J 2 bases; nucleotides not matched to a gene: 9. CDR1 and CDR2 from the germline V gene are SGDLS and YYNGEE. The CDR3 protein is CASSVATQTSGVQETQYF. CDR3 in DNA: TGTGCCAGCAGCGTAGCTACCCAGACTAGCGGGGTGCAAGAGACCCAGTACTTC.

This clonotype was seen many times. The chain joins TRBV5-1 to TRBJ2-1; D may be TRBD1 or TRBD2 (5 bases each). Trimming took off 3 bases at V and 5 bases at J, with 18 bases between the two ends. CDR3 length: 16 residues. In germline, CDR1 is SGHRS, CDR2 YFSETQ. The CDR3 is CASSSTGTSFDNEQFF. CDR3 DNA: TGCGCCAGCAGCTCGACCGGGACGTCCTTTGACAATGAGCAGTTCTTC. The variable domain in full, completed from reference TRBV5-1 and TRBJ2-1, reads KAGVTQTPRYLIKTRGQQVTLSCSPISGHRSVSWYQQTPGQGLQFLFEYFSETQRNKGNFPGRFSGRQFSNSRSEMNVSTLELGDSALYLCASSSTGTSFDNEQFFGPGTRLTVL.

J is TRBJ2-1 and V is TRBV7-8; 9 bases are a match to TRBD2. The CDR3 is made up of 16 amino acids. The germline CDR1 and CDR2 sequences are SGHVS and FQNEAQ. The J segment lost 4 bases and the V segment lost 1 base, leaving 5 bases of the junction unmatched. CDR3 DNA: TGTGCCAGCAGCTTAGGGTCTAGCGGGATGTACAATGAGCAGTTCTTC. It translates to CASSLGSSGMYNEQFF. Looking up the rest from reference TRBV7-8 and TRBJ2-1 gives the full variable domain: GAGVSQSPRYKVAKRGQDVALRCDPISGHVSLFWYQQALGQGPEFLTYFQNEAQLDKSGLPSDRFFAERPEGSVSTLKIQRTQQEDSAVYLCASSLGSSGMYNEQFFGPGTRLTVL.

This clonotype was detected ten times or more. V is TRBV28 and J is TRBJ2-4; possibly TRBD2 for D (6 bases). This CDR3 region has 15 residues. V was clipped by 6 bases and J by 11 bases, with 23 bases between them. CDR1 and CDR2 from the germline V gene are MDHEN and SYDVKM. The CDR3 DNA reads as TGTGCCAGCAGCCGAATGGCGGGACGCCTAGACGTTCAGTACTTC. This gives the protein CASSRMAGRLDVQYF.

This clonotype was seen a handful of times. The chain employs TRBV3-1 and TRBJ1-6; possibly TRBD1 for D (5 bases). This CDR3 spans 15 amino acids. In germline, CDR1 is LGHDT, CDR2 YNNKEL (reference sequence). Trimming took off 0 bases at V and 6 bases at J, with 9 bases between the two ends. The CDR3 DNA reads TGTGCCAGCAGCCAAGATGACAGCCGTAATTCACCCCTCCACTTT. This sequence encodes CASSQDDSRNSPLHF.

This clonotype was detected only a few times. The CDR3, as DNA: TGCAGTGCTAGAGGTTGGAGCGGGAGGATCTCCCGCCAAGCTGAGCAGTTCTTC. Encoded protein: CSARGWSGRISRQAEQFF. The genes are TRBV20-1 and TRBJ2-1; TRBD2 aligns across 9 bases. The CDR3 has 18 residues. Germline V gene sequence: CDR1 DFQATT, CDR2 SNEGSKA (reference sequence). The V segment lost 1 base and the J segment 9 bases; nucleotides outside the gene matches: 19.